The 23 T cell receptor beta chains given below trace back to one sample, sequenced in a study of shared clonotypes between healthy human individuals. TCRdb keeps only in-frame clones here, not all; method: immunoSEQ multiplex PCR. The table records over 400,000 clones, over 70% of them present only once. Sequencing used PBMCs. These receptors were obtained from a woman aged 40 to 50 in good health. Some clones in this sample may be carry-over from other donors' samples.

This clone was observed a handful of times. A far more abundant clone sits one base away, making this likely a read error. The chain carries TRBV29-1 and TRBJ1-4; a weak D match, TRBD1 (5 bases). The V end lost 4 bases, the J end lost 5 bases, and 17 bases lay between the germline ends. The germline V gene encodes CDR1 SQVTM and CDR2 ANQGSEA. This CDR3 has 15 residues. The DNA for the CDR3 is TGCAGCGTTGTAACCCCCCGGCAGGGAAATGAAAAACTGTTTTTT. It is translated as CSVVTPRQGNEKLFF.

The chain combines TRBV10-2 with TRBJ2-7; a weak D match, TRBD2 (6 bases). Per the germline V gene, CDR1 is WSHSY and CDR2 is SAAADI. The CDR3 has 16 amino acids. V was clipped by 0 bases and J by 2 bases, with 14 bases between them. The CDR3 DNA sequence: TGCGCCAGCAGTGAGTCGGTGCGGGAAATGCCCTACGAGCAGTACTTC. Protein sequence: CASSESVREMPYEQYF.

CDR3 in amino acids: CASSSEGTVYEQYF. In DNA form, the CDR3 reads TGTGCCAGCAGCTCTGAAGGGACAGTCTACGAGCAGTACTTC. V usage is TRBV7-8 and J usage is TRBJ2-7; 7 nucleotides match TRBD1. J lost 3 bases, V lost 4 bases, and 6 bases had no gene match. The germline V gene encodes CDR1 SGHVS and CDR2 FQNEAQ. The CDR3 contains 14 residues.

On this clone: Given a far larger clone just one base away, this is likely a sequencing read error. Other DNA sequences in the sample encode the same CDR3. This sequence joins TRBV10-3 and TRBJ2-7, with D hard to call. The germline gives CDR1 ENHRY, CDR2 SYGVKD. The CDR3 spans 14 residues. The CDR3 here is CAISVSKLRSEQYF. The DNA for the CDR3 is TGTGCCATCAGCGTCAGCAAGCTAAGGAGCGAGCAATACTTC.

The chain couples TRBV10-2 to TRBJ2-7; 10 nucleotides agree with TRBD1. The germline V gene has CDR1 WSHSY and CDR2 SAAADI. The CDR3 is 14 amino acids. Trimming cost V 6 bases and J 6 bases; bases outside gene matches: 8. The CDR3 DNA is TGCGCCAGCAGACCGGGACAGGGGATCGGCGAGCAGTACTTC. The encoded protein is CASRPGQGIGEQYF.

The table lists this clone with a count of one. This is likely an artifact of a read error, given a far larger clone one base away. This chain links TRBV29-1 with TRBJ1-1; 12 bases line up with TRBD1. Trimming at V came to 7 bases and at J to 4 bases, leaving 10 bases not matched to a gene. The CDR3 totals 15 residues. From germline, CDR1 is SQVTM and CDR2 ANQGSEA. Here the CDR3 DNA reads TGCAGCGGTTCCCCCGTGGGACAGGGGGCCACTGAAGCTTTCTTT. Protein product: CSGSPVGQGATEAFF.

The chain links TRBV10-1 to TRBJ2-1; D is perhaps TRBD2 (5 bases). Trimming removed 6 bases at V and 7 bases at J, with 13 bases between. CDR1 is WNHNN and CDR2 is SYGVQD in the germline V gene (reference sequence). This CDR3 spans 13 amino acids. The CDR3 bases are TGCGCCAGCAGCTCCGGGATTCAAAATGAGCAGTTCTTC. Translating it yields CASSSGIQNEQFF.

This clone was counted once. A far larger clone is just one base off, so this is likely a read error. The CDR3 region is CASSLGYSPGNTIHF. DNA of the CDR3: TGTGCCAGCAGCTTAGGTTACAGCCCTGGAAACACCATACATTTT. The chain employs TRBV7-6 and TRBJ1-3; no clear D gene. This CDR3 is 15 amino acids long. Germline V lookup: CDR1 SGHVS, CDR2 FNYEAQ.

The rearrangement links TRBV5-4 to TRBJ1-2; D might be TRBD1 (6 bases). The CDR3 is 16 amino acids. V lost 5 bases and J lost 2, with 19 bases in between. Germline V gives CDR1 SGHNT, CDR2 YYREEE (reference sequence). The CDR3 DNA reads as TGTGCCAGCAGACCACCCCCCGAGACAGGCAACTATGGCTACACCTTC. This translates into CASRPPPETGNYGYTF.

To note about this clone: A single base is all that separates this from a far larger clone, so a read error is likely. The conserved phenylalanine or tryptophan normally closing the CDR3 is absent here, so this likely arose from a read error. V gene TRBV5-4 combines with J gene TRBJ1-2, with D unresolved. This CDR3 comprises 14 residues. With 4 bases removed from V and 5 bases from J, the gap between germline ends came to 15 bases. CDR1 and CDR2 (germline): SGHNT, YYREEE (reference sequence). CDR3 coding DNA: TGTGCCAGCAGCCCGTTGGAATCCGGTTATGGCTACACCTTA. This sequence encodes CASSPLESGYGYTL.

The chain combines TRBV18 with TRBJ2-6; 13 bases fit TRBD2. Germline values: CDR1 KGHSH, CDR2 LQKENI. The CDR3 spans 18 residues. J was trimmed by 2 bases and V by 6 bases; bases with no gene match: 7. Here the CDR3 reads CASSRRTSGSPGANVLTF. The CDR3 coding sequence is TGTGCCAGCTCTCGACGGACTAGCGGGAGCCCTGGGGCCAACGTCCTGACTTTC.

V usage is TRBV27 and J usage is TRBJ1-1; D perhaps matches TRBD1 (6 bases). Germline CDR1 reads MNHEY; CDR2 reads SMNVEV (reference sequence). This CDR3 is 16 amino acids long. The V gene lost 5 bases and the J gene lost 6 bases, with 22 bases spanning the gap. The CDR3 nucleotides are TGTGCCAGCAGTCTAGACAGGCGGGGGCATCGCGCTGAAGCTTTCTTT. Translating gives CASSLDRRGHRAEAFF.

The chain links TRBV23-1 to TRBJ2-7; D is ambiguous. TRBV23-1 is known as an ORF, though its function is uncertain. There are 17 residues in the CDR3. The ends were cut back, 3 bases at V and 3 bases at J, with 21 bases in the middle. CDR3 in DNA: TGCGCCAGCAGTCATTGGGGTCAATATCCCATTCTCTACGAGCAGTACTTC. This sequence encodes CASSHWGQYPILYEQYF.

This chain joins TRBV28 and TRBJ2-2; D gene unclear. The CDR3 spans 12 residues. The germline CDR1 and CDR2 sequences are MDHEN and SYDVKM. Trimming shortened V by 4 bases and J by 7 bases, and 7 bases separated the two germline ends. The CDR3 region is CASSSVHGELFF. DNA for the CDR3: TGTGCCAGCAGTTCGGTCCACGGGGAGCTGTTTTTT.

V usage is TRBV6-6 and J usage is TRBJ2-1; 8 bases agree with TRBD1. V shed 4 bases and J 2 bases; nucleotides not matched to a gene: 7. The germline CDR1 and CDR2 sequences are MNHNY and SVGAGI (reference sequence). CDR3 size: 16 residues. In DNA form, the CDR3 reads TGTGCCAGCAGTTCCGGGACAGGAAAAACCTACAATGAGCAGTTCTTC. Translated: CASSSGTGKTYNEQFF.

The table lists this clone with a few counts. The V and J genes are TRBV25-1 and TRBJ1-2; unclear D gene. This CDR3 has 13 amino acids. CDR1 is MGHDK and CDR2 is SYGVNS in the germline V gene. V was trimmed by 3 bases and J by 4 bases, leaving 9 bases between them. CDR3 bases: TGTGCCAGCAGTGAGGGGTACACCTATGGCTACACCTTC. It is translated as CASSEGYTYGYTF.

This clone was seen ten or more times. The sample holds other DNA sequences that translate to the same CDR3. The J gene is TRBJ2-7, the V gene TRBV7-2, with 11 bases identical to TRBD2. In germline, CDR1 is SGHTA, CDR2 FQGNSA. The CDR3 runs to 17 residues. Losses at the gene ends were 5 bases for V and 2 bases for J; bases not matched to a gene: 11. The CDR3 here is CASSKRGGLAVTYEQYF. The CDR3 DNA is TGTGCCAGCAGCAAGCGGGGGGGACTAGCGGTAACCTACGAGCAGTACTTC.

The chain combines TRBV5-4 with TRBJ1-1; D is ambiguous. CDR1 SGHNT and CDR2 YYREEE come from the germline V gene (reference sequence). This CDR3 comprises 14 residues. V was trimmed by 1 base and J by 3 bases, leaving 10 bases between them. The CDR3 protein is CASSLRAAYTEAFF. CDR3 nucleotides: TGTGCCAGCAGCTTGAGAGCAGCTTACACTGAAGCTTTCTTT.

The chain uses TRBV6-5 and TRBJ2-7, with D possibly being TRBD1 or TRBD2 (5 bases each). The CDR3 contains 14 residues. Germline values: CDR1 MNHEY, CDR2 SVGAGI. Trimming took off 6 bases at V and 4 bases at J, with 16 bases between the two ends. CDR3 loop: CASSRDVSSYEQYF. CDR3 nucleotide sequence: TGTGCCAGCAGCCGGGACGTGAGCTCGTACGAGCAGTACTTC.

This rearrangement joins TRBV4-1 to TRBJ2-5; weak D call: TRBD2 (6 bases). The CDR3 covers 14 residues. V lost 1 base, J lost 2 bases, and 8 bases lay in between. The germline gives CDR1 MGHRA, CDR2 YSYEKL. The CDR3 sequence is CASSQGTTQETQYF. The DNA for the CDR3 is TGCGCCAGCAGCCAAGGGACTACTCAAGAGACCCAGTACTTC.

This sequence joins TRBV21-1 and TRBJ2-7; TRBD1 was called by the table and not checked on the DNA. TRBV21-1 is a listed pseudogene. The CDR3 is 14 amino acids. The CDR3, as DNA: TGTGCCAGCAGCGACCAGGACAGGTGGTGCGAGCAGTACTTC. Translated, it gives CASSDQDRWCEQYF.

A remark on this clone: A far larger clone is one nucleotide away, so this likely arose from a read error. The sample carries other DNA sequences with the same CDR3. The chain joins TRBV19 to TRBJ1-2; D uncertain. CDR1 and CDR2 (germline): LNHDA, SQIVND (reference sequence). The CDR3 runs to 12 residues. CDR3 bases: TGTGCCAGTAGGGCAGCCCTACATGGCTACACCTTT. Protein product: CASRAALHGYTF.

The rearrangement uses TRBV29-1 and TRBJ2-5, with TRBD1 as a possible D gene (6 bases). The germline gives CDR1 SQVTM, CDR2 ANQGSEA. There are 15 residues in the CDR3. For the CDR3, the DNA is TGCAGTGTGGACAGAGACAGCTCCATCCAAGAGACCCAGTACTTC. Protein sequence: CSVDRDSSIQETQYF.